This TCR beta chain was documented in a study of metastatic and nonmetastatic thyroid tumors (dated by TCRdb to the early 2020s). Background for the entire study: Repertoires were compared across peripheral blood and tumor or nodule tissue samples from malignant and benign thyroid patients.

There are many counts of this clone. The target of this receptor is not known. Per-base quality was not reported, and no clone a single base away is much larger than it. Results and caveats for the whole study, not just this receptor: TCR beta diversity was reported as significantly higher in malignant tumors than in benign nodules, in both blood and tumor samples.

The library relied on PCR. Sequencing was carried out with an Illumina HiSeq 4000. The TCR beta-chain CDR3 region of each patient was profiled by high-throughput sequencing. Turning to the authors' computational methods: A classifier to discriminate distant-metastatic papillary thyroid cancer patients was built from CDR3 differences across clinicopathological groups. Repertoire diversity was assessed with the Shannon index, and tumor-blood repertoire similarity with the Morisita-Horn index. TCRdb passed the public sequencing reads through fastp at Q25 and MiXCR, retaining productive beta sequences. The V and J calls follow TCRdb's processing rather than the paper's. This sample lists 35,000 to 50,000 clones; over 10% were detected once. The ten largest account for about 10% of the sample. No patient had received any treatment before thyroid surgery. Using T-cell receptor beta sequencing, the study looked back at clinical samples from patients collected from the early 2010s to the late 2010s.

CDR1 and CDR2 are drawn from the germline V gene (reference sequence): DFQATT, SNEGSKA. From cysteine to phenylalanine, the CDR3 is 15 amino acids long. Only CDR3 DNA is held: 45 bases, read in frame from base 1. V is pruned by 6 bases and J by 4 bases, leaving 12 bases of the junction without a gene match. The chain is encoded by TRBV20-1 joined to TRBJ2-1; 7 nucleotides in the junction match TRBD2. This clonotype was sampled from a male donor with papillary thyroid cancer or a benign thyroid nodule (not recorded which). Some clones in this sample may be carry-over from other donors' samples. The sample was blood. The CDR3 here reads CSAPGGEGLYNEQFF. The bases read TGCAGTGCCCCAGGCGGGGAGGGCCTGTACAATGAGCAGTTCTTC.